The rows below give T cell receptor beta chains drawn from one sample of a study of blood T cell repertoires in COVID-19. The table came from immunoSEQ multiplex PCR; TCRdb's copy has only in-frame clones and leaves some out. The top ten hold approximately 2.4% of the sample, which has 35,000 to 45,000 clones, about 88% seen once. Sequenced input: peripheral blood. The source of these receptors is a human donor in a cohort sampled during active COVID-19. Both conserved end residues are part of each CDR3. Each record gives: D gene, V gene, clone size, J gene, CDR3 DNA, CDR3 protein. The D gene is left open where the match is weak. Clone size, where shown, is once, few, many, or a class for clones that have expanded.

-,TRBV19,once,TRBJ2-7,TGTGCCAGTAGTATCCGGTTGACAGGCCTGAATTACGAGCAGTACTTC,CASSIRLTGLNYEQYF
-,TRBV3-1/TRBV3-2,once,TRBJ1-5,TGTGCCAGCAGCCCAGACACGACTCGGCCCCAGCATTTT,CASSPDTTRPQHF
-,TRBV19,few,TRBJ1-6,TGTGCCAGTGGACCGGGAGCTTATAATTCACCCCTCCACTTT,CASGPGAYNSPLHF
TRBD1,TRBV19,-,TRBJ1-1,TGTGCCAGTAGGGGGACAGGGAGGAACACTGAAGCTTTCTTT,CASRGTGRNTEAFF
-,TRBV10-3,once,TRBJ2-7,TGTGCCATCAGTGAGAGGGGGGACAGTTACGAGCAGTACTTC,CAISERGDSYEQYF
-,TRBV7-2,-,TRBJ2-1,TGTGCCAGCAGCTTAAAGGGGTTATCAGTTGAGCAGTTCTTC,CASSLKGLSVEQFF
TRBD1,TRBV19,-,TRBJ2-2,TGTGCCAGTAGTAGGGACAGGGCCGGGGCCGGGGAGCTGTTTTTT,CASSRDRAGAGELFF
TRBD1,TRBV7-9,-,TRBJ1-2,TGTGCCAGCAGCTTAGTTTCCGGACAGGGGCTAAACTATGGCTACACCTTC,CASSLVSGQGLNYGYTF
-,TRBV2,-,TRBJ2-3,TGTGCCAGCACAGCGGTGGCCTACGGAGATACGCAGTATTTT,CASTAVAYGDTQYF
TRBD1,TRBV6-5,-,TRBJ1-2,TGTGCCAGCAGCACAGGGACAGGGGACTATGGCTACACCTTC,CASSTGTGDYGYTF
-,TRBV30,-,TRBJ1-4,TGTGCCTGGAGCGAACAGGGCCGCTATGAAAAACTGTTTTTT,CAWSEQGRYEKLFF
-,TRBV7-8,once,TRBJ2-7,TGTGCCAGCAGCCCCGCCGGATCCAGGCTCTACGAGCAGTACTTC,CASSPAGSRLYEQYF
TRBD2,TRBV15,-,TRBJ2-3,TGTGCCACCAGCAGAGGCGGGGGGCTATGGACAGATACGCAGTATTTT,CATSRGGGLWTDTQYF
-,TRBV12-3/TRBV12-4,-,TRBJ2-1,TGTGCCAGCAGTCCCCAAAAAAGGGGGCAGTTCTTC,CASSPQKRGQFF
-,TRBV3-1/TRBV3-2,-,TRBJ2-1,TGTGCCAGCAGCCACACCCAGCGTAGCTCCTACAATGAGCAGTTCTTC,CASSHTQRSSYNEQFF
-,TRBV2,-,TRBJ1-1,TGTGCCTCAAAAAACACTGAAGCTTTCTTT,CASKNTEAFF
TRBD2,TRBV10-3,-,TRBJ2-5,TGTGCCATCAGTGTAGGGACTAGCGGGGTGGAGACCCAGTACTTC,CAISVGTSGVETQYF
-,TRBV7-8,once,TRBJ2-3,TGTGCCAGCAGCTTACCCCCCAGTCTCGATGAACTAACAGATACGCAGTATTTT,CASSLPPSLDELTDTQYF
TRBD2,TRBV7-3,-,TRBJ2-3,TGTGCCAGCAGCTCCGGGACTAGCGGGGCAGATACGCAGTATTTT,CASSSGTSGADTQYF
TRBD2,TRBV7-7,-,TRBJ2-2,TGTGCTAGCAGCTTTGCGGGGGGAGGCACCGGGGAGCTGTTTTTT,CASSFAGGGTGELFF
-,TRBV11-2,-,TRBJ1-1,TGTGCCAGCAGCTTACAGGGTTTCGGTTTTCGGAGCACTGAAGCTTTCTTT,CASSLQGFGFRSTEAFF
TRBD2,TRBV19,-,TRBJ2-3,TGTGCCAGTACGCCGGGGGGAAGCACAGATACGCAGTATTTT,CASTPGGSTDTQYF
TRBD1,TRBV4-2,-,TRBJ2-4,TGTGCCAGCAGCCAAGTTACGGACAGGGCCAAAAACATTCAGTACTTC,CASSQVTDRAKNIQYF
TRBD1,TRBV5-1,-,TRBJ1-2,TGCGCCAGCAGCTCAACCCAAGGGACAGCGGACGGCTACACCTTC,CASSSTQGTADGYTF
TRBD1,TRBV3-1/TRBV3-2,-,TRBJ1-2,TGTGCCAGCAGCCAAGAAAGACAGGGGGCTGGTGGCTACACCTTC,CASSQERQGAGGYTF
-,TRBV6-5,-,TRBJ1-1,TGTGCCAGCAGCCTGAGGGATTGGACTGAAGCTTTCTTT,CASSLRDWTEAFF
-,TRBV4-2,-,TRBJ2-7,TGTGCCAGCAGCCAAGGGACGGACAACTCCTACGAGCAGTACTTC,CASSQGTDNSYEQYF
-,TRBV30,-,TRBJ1-1,TGTGCCTGGAGGAGGGTAAACACTGAAGCTTTCTTT,CAWRRVNTEAFF